This TCR beta chain was sequenced during a study of beta chain features in type 1 diabetes. Study results and caveats: A pattern of fewer insertions and more deletions at VDJ junctions was seen in type 1 diabetes patients. For Type 1 diabetes patients, all four CD4+ subsets carried TCRB CDR3s that were moderately but significantly shorter.

Germline V CDR1 and CDR2: KGHSH, LQKENI. Trimming cost V 3 bases and J 1 base; bases outside gene matches: 0. The CDR3 has 14 amino acids. As concerns this clone: Its antigen is not known.

Expressed TCRB transcripts were sequenced because the isolated RNA had all been reverse transcribed beforehand. This table comes from immunoSEQ multiplex PCR, and its TCRdb copy is limited to in-frame clones, with some not included. The table records 620,000 or so clones, around a sixth of them present only once. The chain recombines TRBV18 with TRBJ2-7; 10 bases agree with TRBD2. The sample comprised naive CD4+ T cells from blood. The source of this sequence is a man younger than 35 in good health. The CDR3 protein is CASSPGLASYEQYF. In DNA form, the CDR3 reads TGTGCCAGCTCACCGGGACTAGCGTCCTACGAGCAGTACTTC. Combining the CDR3 with reference TRBV18 and TRBJ2-7 gives the whole variable domain NAGVMQNPRHLVRRRGQEARLRCSPMKGHSHVYWYRQLPEEGLKFMVYLQKENIIDESGMPKERFSAEFPKEGPSILRIQQVVRGDSAAYFCASSPGLASYEQYFGPGTRLTVT.